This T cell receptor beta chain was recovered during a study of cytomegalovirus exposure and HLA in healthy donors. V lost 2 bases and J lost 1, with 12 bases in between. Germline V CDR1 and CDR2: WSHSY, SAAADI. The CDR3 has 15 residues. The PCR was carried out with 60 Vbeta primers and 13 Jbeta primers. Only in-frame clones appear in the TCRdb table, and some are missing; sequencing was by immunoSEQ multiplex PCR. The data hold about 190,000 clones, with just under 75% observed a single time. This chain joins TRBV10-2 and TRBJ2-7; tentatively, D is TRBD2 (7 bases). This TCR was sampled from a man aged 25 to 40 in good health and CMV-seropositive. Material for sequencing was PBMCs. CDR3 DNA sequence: TGCGCCAGCAGTGAGGGCGGGGGCGCATCCTACGAGCAGTACTTC. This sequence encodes CASSEGGGASYEQYF.